These 12 T cell receptor beta chains share one sample of origin, sequenced in a study of T cells in Graves' hyperthyroidism and ophthalmopathy. RNA transcripts served as the template for amplifying TCR beta CDR3 regions. The primer set for the first-round RT-PCR of the TCR CDR3 was HTBI. TCRdb re-called the multiplex PCR reads with MiXCR, one entry per CDR3 protein. This sample has under 700,000 distinct CDR3 sequences, with 35% to 55% found just once. What was sequenced was peripheral blood or thyroid tissue (not recorded which). Receptor source: a woman aged 18-29 years with Graves' hyperthyroidism.

The chain employs TRBV29-1 and TRBJ2-2; D is possibly TRBD1 (5 bases). Germline-derived CDR1 and CDR2 are SQVTM and ANQGSEA. Deletions cut 4 bases from V and 8 bases from J, with 11 bases between. The CDR3 runs to 12 residues. This chain's CDR3 is CSVGQTPGELFF. In DNA form, the CDR3 reads TGCAGCGTTGGACAGACCCCGGGGGAGCTGTTTTTT.

In its sample, this clonotype was seen a few times. V and J are TRBV7-8 and TRBJ2-3, with no clear D. The CDR3 sequence is 12 residues long. Per germline, CDR1 SGHVS and CDR2 FQNEAQ. Trimming removed 1 base at V and 11 bases at J, with 10 bases between. Here the CDR3 reads CASSLDRVVQYF. CDR3 sequence (DNA): TGTGCCAGCAGCTTAGACCGCGTGGTGCAGTATTTT.

At least ten counts were recorded for this clonotype. This rearrangement joins TRBV2 to TRBJ1-5; TRBD1 is a possible D gene (6 bases). Germline V gives CDR1 SNHLY, CDR2 FYNNEI. V gave up 7 bases and J gave up 6 bases, with 16 bases separating them. The CDR3 covers 14 residues. Here the CDR3 reads CASIPPTGFQPQHF. CDR3 nucleotides: TGTGCCAGCATTCCGCCCACAGGGTTTCAGCCCCAGCATTTT.

This chain joins TRBV20-1 and TRBJ2-5, with D perhaps matching TRBD1 (5 bases). The CDR3 has 15 residues. The germline V and J ends were trimmed by 2 bases and 5 bases, with 18 bases remaining between them. Germline CDR1 reads DFQATT; CDR2 reads SNEGSKA (reference sequence). CDR3 DNA: TGCAGTGCTAGACAAGCGACAGATAATTGGGAGACCCAGTACTTC. The encoded protein is CSARQATDNWETQYF.

V and J are TRBV5-1 and TRBJ2-7, with 9 bases that match TRBD2. Germline V CDR1 and CDR2: SGHRS, YFSETQ. This CDR3 is built from 16 residues. V was pared by 3 bases and J by 2 bases, with 9 bases of the junction left unmatched. The CDR3, as DNA: TGCGCCAGCAGCTACCGAGGAGCGGGAGGCCCCTACGAGCAGTACTTC. Encoded protein: CASSYRGAGGPYEQYF.

The rearrangement uses TRBV7-9 and TRBJ1-5; 9 nucleotides agree with TRBD1. The germline V gene encodes CDR1 SEHNR and CDR2 FQNEAQ (reference sequence). The CDR3 is made up of 15 amino acids. V shed 1 base and J 3 bases; nucleotides not matched to a gene: 1. Here the CDR3 DNA reads TGTGCCAGCAGCTTAGGGGACAGGGTCAATCAGCCCCAGCATTTT. It translates to CASSLGDRVNQPQHF.

The table lists this clonotype with a few counts. The J gene is TRBJ1-5, the V gene TRBV2; D is unresolved. Between the trimmed V and J ends, which lost 1 base and 5 bases, there was a span of 12 bases. Germline values: CDR1 SNHLY, CDR2 FYNNEI. This CDR3 spans 15 amino acids. CDR3 region: CASSEGYGDHQPQHF. The CDR3 DNA reads TGTGCCAGCAGTGAAGGGTACGGGGATCATCAGCCCCAGCATTTT.

The V gene is TRBV29-1, the J gene TRBJ1-2; unclear D gene. The CDR3 spans 12 residues. CDR1 and CDR2 (germline): SQVTM, ANQGSEA. Trimming removed 8 bases from V and 0 bases from J, with 10 bases in between. CDR3 sequence: CSSATTNYGYTF. In DNA, the CDR3 is TGCAGCTCTGCGACAACTAACTATGGCTACACCTTC.

This clonotype was recorded many times. J is TRBJ1-1 and V is TRBV7-9, with D hard to call. There are 13 residues in the CDR3. Trimming pared 4 bases from V and 0 bases from J, leaving 6 bases between. Germline CDR1 is SEHNR and CDR2 is FQNEAQ (reference sequence). The CDR3 sequence: CASSYGVNTEAFF. CDR3 bases: TGTGCCAGCAGCTACGGGGTGAACACTGAAGCTTTCTTT.

In this sample, this clonotype turned up once. J is TRBJ2-5 and V is TRBV25-1, with 7 bases lining up with TRBD2. V lost 2 bases and J lost 5; bases outside the gene matches: 17. CDR1 and CDR2 (germline): MGHDK, SYGVNS. The CDR3 totals 18 residues. The DNA of the CDR3 is TGTGCCAGCAGTGAAGACGACGAGGGAGGGCGGGGGATTGAGACCCAGTACTTC. Residues: CASSEDDEGGRGIETQYF.

The chain is built from TRBV24-1 and TRBJ2-6, with a tentative D call TRBD1 (5 bases). Germline V gene sequence: CDR1 KGHDR, CDR2 SFDVKD. With 3 bases removed from V and 1 base from J, the gap between germline ends came to 18 bases. The CDR3 loop spans 19 amino acids. CDR3 sequence: CATSDRGQTSPSGANVLTF. In DNA form, the CDR3 reads TGTGCCACCAGTGATCGTGGACAAACGAGTCCATCTGGGGCCAACGTCCTGACTTTC.

In this sample, this clonotype turned up a few times. The chain recombines TRBV12-3 or TRBV12-4 with TRBJ1-5; TRBD1 aligns across 8 bases. V trimming: 6 bases; J trimming: 3 bases; junction bases outside the gene matches: 4. The CDR3 extends over 14 amino acids. The CDR3 region has the DNA TGTGCCAGCAGCACTCAGGGGGCCAATCAGCCCCAGCATTTT. This gives the protein CASSTQGANQPQHF.